This T cell receptor (beta chain) comes out of a study of OX40 agonist ivuxolimab in advanced cancers. Points from the study as a whole: Averaging showed that CD8+ T cells had more expanded clones than CD4+ did. Partly responding patients at 0.1-3.0 mg/kg showed some of the smallest clonal expansion.

Turning to this clone: Its antigen is undetermined.

Generated by immunoSEQ multiplex PCR, the TCRdb table keeps only in-frame clones and is missing some. There are around 46,000 clones in the sample; 82% occur only once, and around 2% lies in the top ten. Material: CD4+ or CD8+ T cells sorted from blood, obtained in a trial of the OX40 agonist ivuxolimab. The TCR was taken from an adult with an advanced solid tumor such as melanoma, head and neck, liver or kidney cancer.

Here the CDR3 reads CASSRKQGTEAFF. In DNA form, the CDR3 reads TGTGCCAGCAGCCGGAAACAGGGAACTGAAGCTTTCTTT. The chain combines TRBV7-2 with TRBJ1-1, with D possibly being TRBD1 (6 bases). Germline loops: CDR1 SGHTA, CDR2 FQGNSA. With 5 bases removed from V and 5 bases from J, the gap between germline ends came to 12 bases. The CDR3 spans 13 residues. Together with reference TRBV7-2 and TRBJ1-1, the CDR3 gives the full variable domain: GAGVSQSPSNKVTEKGKDVELRCDPISGHTALYWYRQSLGQGLEFLIYFQGNSAPDKSGLPSDRFSAERTGGSVSTLTIQRTQQEDSAVYLCASSRKQGTEAFFGQGTRLTVV.